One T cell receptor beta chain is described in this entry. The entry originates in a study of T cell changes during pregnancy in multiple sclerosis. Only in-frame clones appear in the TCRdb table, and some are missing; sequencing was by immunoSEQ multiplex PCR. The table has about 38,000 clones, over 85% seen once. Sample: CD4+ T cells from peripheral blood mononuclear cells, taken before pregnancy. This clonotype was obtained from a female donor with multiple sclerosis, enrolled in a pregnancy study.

The CDR3 DNA is TGTGCCAGCAGCCCCACTCTGACAGGGACCTACGAGCAGTACTTC. This sequence encodes CASSPTLTGTYEQYF. This chain links TRBV7-9 with TRBJ2-7, with 7 positions matching TRBD1. Germline CDR1 SEHNR, CDR2 FQNEAQ (reference sequence). V dropped 5 bases and J dropped 2; count of bases not matched to a gene: 9. The CDR3 sequence is 15 residues long.